The source of this T cell receptor beta chain is a study of blood T cell repertoires in COVID-19. Study as a whole: PBMCs, B-cell-depleted T cells, or T cells provided the cDNA or gDNA that made up the material.

V was shortened by 4 bases and J by 3 bases, with 16 bases between the two germline ends. The CDR3 extends over 15 amino acids. Germline CDR1 is LGHDT and CDR2 is YNNKEL (reference sequence). Repertoires were generated with immunoSEQ multiplex PCR, while TCRdb's copy carries only in-frame clones and drops some. The sample gives some 340,000 clones, about 86% of which show up once; 2.5% to 3% is in the top ten. The sample comprised peripheral blood. J is TRBJ2-7 and V is TRBV3-1 (or the pseudogene TRBV3-2); D is unclear. This TCR was sampled from a man aged 30-40 years with active or convalescent COVID-19. The CDR3 loop is CASSPRRHAIYEQYF. DNA for the CDR3: TGTGCCAGCAGCCCACGTAGACATGCGATCTACGAGCAGTACTTC.